This TCR beta chain is from a study of human T cells and chemical hapten exposure. This CDR3 contains 14 residues. Trimming took 3 bases from V and 10 from J; bases not matched to a gene: 8. This clonotype showed up just a few times. TCRdb reprocessed the RACE reads with MiXCR, giving one entry per CDR3 protein. The sample includes about 64,000 distinct CDR3 sequences, 8% to 13% of them seen just once. Time point of the sample: patch test 3, about 24 weeks after DPC sensitization. Documented treatment: therapeutic diphenylcyclopropenone sensitization with weekly scalp DPC. The TCR comes from a woman between 25 and 40 years old with alopecia areata. Some clones in this sample may be carry-over from other donors' samples. The rearrangement links TRBV12-3 or TRBV12-4 to TRBJ2-1; the match to TRBD1 covers 8 bases. The sample here was whole blood, taken in connection with sensitization to the hapten diphenylcyclopropenone (DPC). CDR3 sequence: CASSLSQGAREQFF. Here the CDR3 DNA reads TGTGCCAGCAGTTTGAGCCAGGGGGCACGGGAGCAGTTCTTC.